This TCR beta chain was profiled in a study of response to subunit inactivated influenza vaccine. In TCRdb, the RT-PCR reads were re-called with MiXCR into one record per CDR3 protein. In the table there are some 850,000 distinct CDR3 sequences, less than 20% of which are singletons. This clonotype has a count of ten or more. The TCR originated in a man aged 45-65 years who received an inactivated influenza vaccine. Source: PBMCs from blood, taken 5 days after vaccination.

CDR3 DNA sequence: TGTGCCACCAGTGATAACAGGGGCTCCTACGAGCAGTACTTC. Protein: CATSDNRGSYEQYF. The J gene is TRBJ2-7, the V gene TRBV24-1; the match to TRBD1 covers 7 bases. CDR1 and CDR2 (germline): KGHDR, SFDVKD. After removal of 3 bases from V and 0 bases from J, the junction contained 1 base not matched to a gene. This CDR3 comprises 14 residues.